The following is a T cell receptor beta chain sequence with its context. Its antigen is undetermined. These data come from a study of graft-versus-host responses after intestinal transplantation. Study-wide background: The whole recipient group had anti-thymocyte globulin induction followed by tacrolimus and steroids for around 3 years.

Broader study findings: Circulating GvH clone levels at their peak were associated with HvG declines (early post-transplant).

Clones were sequenced by immunoSEQ multiplex PCR, and TCRdb holds only the in-frame ones, with some missing. This sample has approximately 88,000 clones; about 90% occur once, and the top ten carry 0.11%. CDR1 is SEHNR and CDR2 is FQNEAQ in the germline V gene (reference sequence). The CDR3 length is 14 residues. Deletions cut 1 base from V and 0 bases from J, with 7 bases between. The specimen comprised unstimulated CD4+ T cells sorted from spleen or lymph node cells, sampled before intestinal transplant. The TCR comes from a human donor who received an intestinal transplant. This chain uses TRBV7-9 with TRBJ2-7; no clear D gene. DNA for the CDR3: TGTGCCAGCAGCTTAGGTGTCAGCTCCTACGAGCAGTACTTC. Protein sequence: CASSLGVSSYEQYF.